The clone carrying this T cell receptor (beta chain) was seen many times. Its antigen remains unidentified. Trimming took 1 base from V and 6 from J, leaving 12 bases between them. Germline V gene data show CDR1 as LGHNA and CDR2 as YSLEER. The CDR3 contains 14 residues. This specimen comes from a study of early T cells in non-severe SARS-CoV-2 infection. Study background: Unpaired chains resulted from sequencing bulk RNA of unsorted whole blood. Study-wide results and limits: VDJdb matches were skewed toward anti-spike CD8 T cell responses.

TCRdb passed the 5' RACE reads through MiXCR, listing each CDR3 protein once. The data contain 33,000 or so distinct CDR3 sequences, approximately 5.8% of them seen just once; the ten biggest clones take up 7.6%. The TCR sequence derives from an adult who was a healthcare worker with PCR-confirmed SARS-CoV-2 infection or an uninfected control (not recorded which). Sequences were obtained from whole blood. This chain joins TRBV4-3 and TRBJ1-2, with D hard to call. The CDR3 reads CASSQAMGGHGYTF. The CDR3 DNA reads TGCGCCAGCAGCCAAGCGATGGGAGGCCATGGCTACACCTTC.